The 10 T cell receptor beta chains presented below share a single source sample, sequenced in a study of blood T cell repertoires in COVID-19. Method: immunoSEQ multiplex PCR; TCRdb's copy keeps in-frame clones and lacks some. Of 270,000 or so clones in the sample, approximately 86% were seen once. The specimen sequenced was PBMCs or T cells enriched from blood (not recorded which). These TCRs come from a woman aged 18-29 years who had recovered from COVID-19.

V usage is TRBV29-1 and J usage is TRBJ1-1, with D unclear. This CDR3 contains 12 residues. Trimming removed 6 bases from V and 7 bases from J, with 15 bases in between. The germline V gene encodes CDR1 SQVTM and CDR2 ANQGSEA. The CDR3 sequence is CSVESRRDEAFF. The DNA of the CDR3 is TGCAGCGTCGAGAGCCGACGGGATGAAGCTTTCTTT.

The chain combines TRBV29-1 with TRBJ2-1; 9 bases map to TRBD1. This CDR3 spans 15 amino acids. Trimming cost V 1 base and J 6 bases; bases outside gene matches: 7. CDR1 and CDR2 from the germline V gene are SQVTM and ANQGSEA. In nucleotides, the CDR3 is TGCAGCGTTGAAGGCCTCCGGGACAGGGTCAATGAGCAGTTCTTC. Translating it yields CSVEGLRDRVNEQFF.

This chain connects TRBV9 to TRBJ2-2; D remains unclear. Per the germline V gene, CDR1 is SGDLS and CDR2 is YYNGEE. This CDR3 region has 20 residues. V lost 4 bases to trimming and J lost 3 bases, with 28 bases between them. This CDR3 is CASSTRLTAPSRSDTGELFF. The CDR3 nucleotides read TGTGCCAGCAGCACACGTCTAACTGCCCCTAGTAGATCGGACACCGGGGAGCTGTTTTTT.

V is TRBV10-3 and J is TRBJ1-2, with TRBD1 as a possible D gene (6 bases). CDR1 and CDR2 (germline): ENHRY, SYGVKD. V was clipped by 4 bases and J by 0 bases, with 15 bases between them. This CDR3 is built from 16 residues. CDR3 sequence reads: CAISGNDRSTNYGYTF. The CDR3 DNA is TGTGCCATCAGTGGGAACGACAGGTCCACTAACTATGGCTACACCTTC.

The chain combines TRBV5-1 with TRBJ2-1, with TRBD1 matching 8 bases. Trimming took 0 bases from V and 5 from J; bases not matched to a gene: 7. The CDR3 has 16 amino acids. Germline loops: CDR1 SGHRS, CDR2 YFSETQ. CDR3 in amino acids: CASSLGEDRVNNEQFF. The CDR3 nucleotides read TGCGCCAGCAGCTTGGGTGAGGACAGGGTTAACAATGAGCAGTTCTTC.

The chain carries TRBV23-1 and TRBJ1-2; TRBD1 is a possible D gene (6 bases). TRBV23-1 is labeled an ORF, and its function is uncertain. The CDR3 is 13 amino acids. V shed 4 bases and J shed 6 bases, with 12 bases lying between them. The CDR3 protein is CASSRQGIDGYTF. For the CDR3, the DNA is TGCGCCAGCAGTCGGCAGGGGATCGATGGCTACACCTTC.

This clone was observed a single time. The J gene is TRBJ2-7, the V gene TRBV7-9; TRBD1 might be the D (6 bases). Trimming pared 5 bases from V and 5 bases from J, leaving 22 bases between. The CDR3 has 16 residues. CDR1 is SEHNR and CDR2 is FQNEAQ in the germline V gene (reference sequence). CDR3 coding DNA: TGTGCCAGCAGCCTAAGGCAGGGGTCGTCTTGGGACGAGCAGTACTTC. It is translated as CASSLRQGSSWDEQYF.

The rearrangement uses TRBV18 and TRBJ1-4; 7 bases are a match to TRBD1. V was pared by 1 base and J by 8 bases, with 10 bases of the junction left unmatched. The V gene's germline CDR1 is KGHSH and CDR2 LQKENI. There are 16 residues in the CDR3. CDR3 in amino acids: CASSPQRDRIKEKLFF. The DNA of the CDR3 is TGTGCCAGCTCACCACAAAGGGACAGAATAAAGGAAAAACTGTTTTTT.

J is TRBJ2-2 and V is TRBV7-3; D might be TRBD1 (5 bases). This CDR3 spans 13 amino acids. V was pared by 8 bases and J by 1 base, with 8 bases between. CDR1 is SGHTA and CDR2 is FQGTGA in the germline V gene. The CDR3 loop reads CASGQGNTGELFF. CDR3 nucleotides: TGTGCCAGCGGGCAGGGGAACACCGGGGAGCTGTTTTTT.

This clone was seen just once. This sequence joins TRBV7-8 and TRBJ1-2, with no clear D. The V end was cut by 1 base, the J end by 0 bases, with 12 bases between. CDR1 and CDR2 from the germline V gene are SGHVS and FQNEAQ. This CDR3 is built from 16 residues. CDR3 amino acids: CASSLGGLLTNYGYTF. The CDR3 DNA reads as TGTGCCAGCAGCTTAGGCGGTTTACTAACTAACTATGGCTACACCTTC.